These 22 T cell receptor beta chains were sequenced from one sample in a study of human T cells and chemical hapten exposure. TCRdb ran MiXCR on the RACE reads and lists one entry per CDR3 protein. The sample yields fewer than 140,000 distinct CDR3 sequences, roughly 12% seen once. Time point of the sample: pre-sensitization, week 0. The treatment denotes: therapeutic diphenylcyclopropenone sensitization with weekly scalp DPC. Here the sequenced sample was whole blood, taken in connection with sensitization to the hapten diphenylcyclopropenone (DPC). These receptors all stem from a woman between 45 and 60 years old with alopecia areata. Some clones in this sample may be carry-over from other donors' samples.

DNA for the CDR3: TGTGCCAGCTCACCACTCTACAGCACTGGAAACACCATATATTTT. Protein product: CASSPLYSTGNTIYF. V gene TRBV18 combines with J gene TRBJ1-3; D gene ambiguous. V was clipped by 1 base and J by 2 bases, with 9 bases between them. CDR1 and CDR2 from the germline V gene are KGHSH and LQKENI. This CDR3 has 15 residues.

The J gene is TRBJ2-7, the V gene TRBV5-1, with 9 bases identical to TRBD2. With V trimmed by 4 bases and J by 2 bases, 4 bases remained unmatched. Germline CDR1 SGHRS, CDR2 YFSETQ. This CDR3 contains 14 residues. CDR3 loop: CASSGSGSTYEQYF. The CDR3 nucleotides read TGCGCCAGCAGCGGTAGCGGGAGTACCTACGAGCAGTACTTC.

The chain links TRBV7-8 to TRBJ1-2, with D uncertain. The CDR3 extends over 13 amino acids. Looked up from germline, CDR1 is SGHVS and CDR2 is FQNEAQ. V was shortened by 6 bases and J by 4 bases, with 12 bases between the two germline ends. Written as DNA, the CDR3 is TGTGCCAGCAGTTCGGACTGGCGCTATGGCTACACCTTC. Its translation is CASSSDWRYGYTF.

The chain links TRBV12-3 or TRBV12-4 to TRBJ2-7; 7 bases agree with TRBD2. V lost 5 bases and J lost 3; bases outside the gene matches: 7. This CDR3 has 14 residues. The chain's CDR3 is CASSRGLVLYEQYF. CDR3 DNA sequence: TGTGCCAGCAGTAGAGGACTAGTACTCTACGAGCAGTACTTC.

The table lists this clonotype with a few counts. This sequence joins TRBV5-1 and TRBJ2-7, with 8 bases lining up with TRBD2. CDR3 length equals 14 residues. The V gene's germline CDR1 is SGHRS and CDR2 YFSETQ. Trimming cost V 4 bases and J 5 bases; bases outside gene matches: 8. The CDR3 reads CASSQTSDKNEQYF. CDR3 in DNA: TGCGCCAGCAGCCAGACTAGCGATAAGAACGAGCAGTACTTC.

In DNA form, the CDR3 reads TGTGCCAGCAGTCCAGCGGGGGGGCCGATAAGTGAGCAGTACTTC. This codes for CASSPAGGPISEQYF. The V gene is TRBV28, the J gene TRBJ2-7; TRBD2 agrees at 10 bases. Germline loops: CDR1 MDHEN, CDR2 SYDVKM. The CDR3 sequence is 15 residues long. V lost 5 bases and J lost 7; bases outside the gene matches: 11.

The chain is built from TRBV12-3 or TRBV12-4 and TRBJ1-1, with TRBD1 as a possible D gene (6 bases). V gave up 6 bases and J gave up 1 base, with 12 bases separating them. The CDR3 totals 14 residues. The CDR3 DNA reads TGTGCCAGCAGCATAAGGGGGGGGAACACTGAAGCTTTCTTT. Protein sequence: CASSIRGGNTEAFF.

The chain carries TRBV25-1 and TRBJ2-5, with D possibly being TRBD1 (5 bases). This CDR3 is built from 16 residues. CDR1 and CDR2 from the germline V gene are MGHDK and SYGVNS. Trimming took off 2 bases at V and 4 bases at J, with 17 bases between the two ends. CDR3 nucleotide sequence: TGTGCCAGCAGTGAAGGAGAACAGGCCCTCCGAGAGACCCAGTACTTC. Translated, it gives CASSEGEQALRETQYF.

This clonotype has only a few counts. The gene calls are TRBV29-1 and TRBJ1-1, with a weak D call TRBD1 (6 bases). V lost 7 bases to trimming and J lost 0 bases, with 12 bases between them. The CDR3 length is 13 residues. Germline lookup yields CDR1 SQVTM and CDR2 ANQGSEA. The CDR3 protein is CSAGGPLNTEAFF. The CDR3 nucleotides are TGCAGCGCCGGGGGGCCTCTGAACACTGAAGCTTTCTTT.

The chain is built from TRBV6-4 and TRBJ2-3; D not resolved. V lost 4 bases and J 0 bases, leaving 11 bases between the germline ends. This CDR3 region has 15 residues. Germline V gives CDR1 MRHNA, CDR2 SNTAGT. CDR3 region: CASSVYGTSTDTQYF. The DNA for the CDR3 is TGTGCCAGCAGTGTATACGGAACTAGCACAGATACGCAGTATTTT.

This clonotype has a count of ten or more. V is TRBV5-5 and J is TRBJ2-7; D might be TRBD1 (5 bases). The CDR3 sequence is 14 residues long. The germline V gene has CDR1 SGHKS and CDR2 YYEKEE (reference sequence). Trimming pared 5 bases from V and 0 bases from J, leaving 12 bases between. CDR3 amino acids: CASSTTEVSYEQYF. Written as DNA, the CDR3 is TGTGCCAGCAGTACGACAGAAGTCTCCTACGAGCAGTACTTC.

J is TRBJ1-4 and V is TRBV6-6; no clear D gene. The CDR3 sequence is 12 residues long. V shed 7 bases and J shed 8 bases, with 11 bases lying between them. CDR1 and CDR2 (germline): MNHNY, SVGAGI (reference sequence). The CDR3 region has the DNA TGTGCCAGCAAACTTAGAGGGGAAAAACTGTTTTTT. Protein: CASKLRGEKLFF.

In this sample, this clonotype turned up many times. This chain joins TRBV12-3 or TRBV12-4 and TRBJ1-3; a weak D match, TRBD1 (5 bases). V lost 5 bases and J lost 1, with 15 bases in between. This CDR3 has 16 amino acids. The CDR3 nucleotides are TGTGCCAGCAGTCCGGCGGCTAGGACATCTGGAAACACCATATATTTT. Translating gives CASSPAARTSGNTIYF.

This clonotype was seen many times. The rearrangement uses TRBV4-2 and TRBJ2-6, with D tentatively TRBD1 (5 bases). V lost 4 bases, J lost 0 bases, and 7 bases lay in between. The CDR3 is 15 residues long. Germline V gene sequence: CDR1 LGHNA, CDR2 YNFKEQ. The CDR3 DNA sequence: TGTGCCAGCAGCCTAAGGGGCTCTGGGGCCAACGTCCTGACTTTC. Translation: CASSLRGSGANVLTF.

The chain employs TRBV2 and TRBJ2-2, with D perhaps TRBD2 (5 bases). CDR3 length: 11 residues. V was cut by 8 bases and J by 13 bases, with 14 bases left in between. Germline-derived CDR1 and CDR2 are SNHLY and FYNNEI. The CDR3 DNA sequence: TGTGCCAGCGCCCGAGGAGGCGGGCTGTTTTTT. Amino acid sequence: CASARGGGLFF.

The rearrangement joins TRBV7-9 to TRBJ1-4, with TRBD1 identical over 7 bases. CDR1 and CDR2 (germline): SEHNR, FQNEAQ (reference sequence). J was trimmed by 8 bases and V by 5 bases; bases with no gene match: 2. This CDR3 has 12 amino acids. CDR3 protein: CASSRDSEKLFF. DNA for the CDR3: TGTGCCAGCAGCCGGGACAGCGAAAAACTGTTTTTT. The whole variable domain, remainder taken from reference TRBV7-9 and TRBJ1-4, is DTGVSQNPRHKITKRGQNVTFRCDPISEHNRLYWYRQTLGQGPEFLTYFQNEAQLEKSRLLSDRFSAERPKGSFSTLEIQRTEQGDSAMYLCASSRDSEKLFFGSGTQLSVL.

V gene TRBV6-5 combines with J gene TRBJ2-7; 7 bases agree with TRBD1. Losses at the gene ends were 4 bases for V and 0 bases for J; bases not matched to a gene: 3. Germline V gives CDR1 MNHEY, CDR2 SVGAGI. The CDR3 spans 14 residues. The CDR3 reads CASSSGQSSYEQYF. The CDR3 DNA reads as TGTGCCAGCAGTTCGGGACAGAGCTCCTACGAGCAGTACTTC.

There are many counts of this clonotype. This chain joins TRBV18 and TRBJ1-1; no reliable D call. The V end lost 1 base, the J end lost 6 bases, and 15 bases lay between the germline ends. Germline loops: CDR1 KGHSH, CDR2 LQKENI. The CDR3 is 15 residues long. The CDR3 region has the DNA TGTGCCAGCTCACCACAGGGCGCGGGAAGGGCTGAAGCTTTCTTT. Translating gives CASSPQGAGRAEAFF.

In its sample, this clonotype was seen a few times. V is TRBV27 and J is TRBJ2-2; D is unclear. CDR1 and CDR2 (germline): MNHEY, SMNVEV (reference sequence). The CDR3 runs to 14 residues. Deletions cut 5 bases from V and 1 base from J, with 8 bases between. CDR3 bases: TGTGCCAGCAGTATAGCTAAGAACACCGGGGAGCTGTTTTTT. Amino acid sequence: CASSIAKNTGELFF.

This clonotype was seen at least ten times. The CDR3 spells CASCDILQETQYF. The CDR3 region has the DNA TGTGCCAGCTGTGACATTTTGCAGGAGACCCAGTACTTC. The chain combines TRBV7-2 with TRBJ2-5; D ambiguous. Germline CDR1 SGHTA, CDR2 FQGNSA. V was trimmed by 8 bases and J by 5 bases, leaving 15 bases between them. This CDR3 has 13 residues.

J is TRBJ2-1 and V is TRBV7-6; 9 bases line up with TRBD2. This CDR3 has 16 amino acids. With V trimmed by 0 bases and J by 5 bases, 5 bases remained unmatched. In germline, CDR1 is SGHVS, CDR2 FNYEAQ. In nucleotides, the CDR3 is TGTGCCAGCAGCTTAGCCAGCGGGGGGCCAAACAATGAGCAGTTCTTC. This sequence encodes CASSLASGGPNNEQFF.

This clonotype has a count of ten or more. This rearrangement joins TRBV29-1 to TRBJ2-1; no firm D call. The CDR3 length is 12 residues. The V gene's germline CDR1 is SQVTM and CDR2 ANQGSEA. Trimming shortened V by 7 bases and J by 0 bases, and 7 bases separated the two germline ends. This CDR3 reads CSAKDSYNEQFF. CDR3 nucleotides: TGCAGCGCGAAGGACTCCTACAATGAGCAGTTCTTC.